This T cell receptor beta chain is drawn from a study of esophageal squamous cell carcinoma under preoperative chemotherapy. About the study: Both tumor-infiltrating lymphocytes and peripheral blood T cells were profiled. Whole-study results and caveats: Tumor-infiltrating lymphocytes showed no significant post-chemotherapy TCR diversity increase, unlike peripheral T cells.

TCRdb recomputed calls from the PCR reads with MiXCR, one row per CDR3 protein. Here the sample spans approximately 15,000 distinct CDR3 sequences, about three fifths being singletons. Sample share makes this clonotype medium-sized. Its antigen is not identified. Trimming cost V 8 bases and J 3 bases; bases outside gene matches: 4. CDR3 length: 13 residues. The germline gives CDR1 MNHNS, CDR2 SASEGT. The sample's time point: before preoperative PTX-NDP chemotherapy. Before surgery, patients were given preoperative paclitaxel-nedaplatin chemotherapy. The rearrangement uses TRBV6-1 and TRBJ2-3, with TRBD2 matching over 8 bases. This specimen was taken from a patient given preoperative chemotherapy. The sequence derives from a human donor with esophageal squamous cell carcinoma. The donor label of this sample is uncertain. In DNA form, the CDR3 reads TGTGCCAGCCTCAGCGGGAGTACAGATACGCAGTATTTT. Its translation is CASLSGSTDTQYF.